This TCR beta chain came from a study of blood T cells in healthy people across ages. The germline V gene encodes CDR1 MNHEY and CDR2 SVGAGI. The CDR3 runs 14 residues. V shed 5 bases, J shed 0 bases, and the junction held 3 bases outside the gene matches. Through a sample-barcoded 5' primer and a J-beta primer mix, a second PCR was run for roughly 6 to 11 cycles. TCRdb redid the calling of the 5' RACE reads with MiXCR, one entry per CDR3 protein. The sample lists about 1 million distinct CDR3 sequences, around 45% occurring once. The chain carries TRBV6-5 and TRBJ2-7; 8 nucleotides agree with TRBD1. This sequence was found in a woman aged 55-69 years in good health. The source material was blood. Written as DNA, the CDR3 is TGTGCCAGCAGTAGGGACAGGCTCTCCTACGAGCAGTACTTC. Translating it yields CASSRDRLSYEQYF.